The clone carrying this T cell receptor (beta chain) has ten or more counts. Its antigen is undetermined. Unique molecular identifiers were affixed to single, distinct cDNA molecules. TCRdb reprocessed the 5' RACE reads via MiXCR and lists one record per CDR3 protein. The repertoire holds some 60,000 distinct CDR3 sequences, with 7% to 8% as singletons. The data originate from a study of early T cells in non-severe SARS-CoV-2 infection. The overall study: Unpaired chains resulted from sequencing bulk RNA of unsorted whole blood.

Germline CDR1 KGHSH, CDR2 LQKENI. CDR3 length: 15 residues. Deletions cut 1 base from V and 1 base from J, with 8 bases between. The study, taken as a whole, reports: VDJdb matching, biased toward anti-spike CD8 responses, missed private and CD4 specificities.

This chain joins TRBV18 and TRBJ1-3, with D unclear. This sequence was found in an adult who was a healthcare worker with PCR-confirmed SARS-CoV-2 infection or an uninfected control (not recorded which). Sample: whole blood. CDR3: CASSPRLMSGNTIYF. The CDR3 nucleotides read TGTGCCAGCTCACCACGTCTCATGTCTGGAAACACCATATATTTT. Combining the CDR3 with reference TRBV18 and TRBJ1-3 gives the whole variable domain NAGVMQNPRHLVRRRGQEARLRCSPMKGHSHVYWYRQLPEEGLKFMVYLQKENIIDESGMPKERFSAEFPKEGPSILRIQQVVRGDSAAYFCASSPRLMSGNTIYFGEGSWLTVV.